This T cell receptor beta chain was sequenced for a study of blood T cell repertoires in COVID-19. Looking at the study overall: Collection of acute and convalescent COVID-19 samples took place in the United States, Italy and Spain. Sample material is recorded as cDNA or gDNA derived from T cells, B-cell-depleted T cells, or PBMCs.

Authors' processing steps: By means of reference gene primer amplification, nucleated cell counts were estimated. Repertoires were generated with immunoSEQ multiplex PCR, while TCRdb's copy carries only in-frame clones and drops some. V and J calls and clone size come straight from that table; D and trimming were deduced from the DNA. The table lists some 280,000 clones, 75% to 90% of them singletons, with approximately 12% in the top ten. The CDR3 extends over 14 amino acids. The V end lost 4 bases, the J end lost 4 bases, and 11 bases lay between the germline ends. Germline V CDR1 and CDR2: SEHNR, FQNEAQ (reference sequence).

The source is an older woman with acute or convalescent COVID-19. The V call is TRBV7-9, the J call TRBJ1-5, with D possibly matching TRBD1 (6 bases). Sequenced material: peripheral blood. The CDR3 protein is CASSSPGANQPQHF. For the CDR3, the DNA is TGTGCCAGCAGCTCTCCAGGGGCAAATCAGCCCCAGCATTTT.